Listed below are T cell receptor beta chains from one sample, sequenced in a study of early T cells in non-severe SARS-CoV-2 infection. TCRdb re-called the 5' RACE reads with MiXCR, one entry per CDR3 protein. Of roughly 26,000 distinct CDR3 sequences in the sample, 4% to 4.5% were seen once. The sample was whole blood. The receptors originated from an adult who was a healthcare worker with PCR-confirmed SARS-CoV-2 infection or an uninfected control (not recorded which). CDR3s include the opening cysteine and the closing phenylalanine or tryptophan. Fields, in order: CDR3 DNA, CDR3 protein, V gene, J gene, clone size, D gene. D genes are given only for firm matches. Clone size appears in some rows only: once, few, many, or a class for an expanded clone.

CDR3 DNA: TGTGCCAGCAGCTTGGGACTAGCGGGAGGGCTGGGTTACTCCTACAATGAGCAGTTCTTC
CDR3 protein: CASSLGLAGGLGYSYNEQFF
V gene: TRBV5-8
J gene: TRBJ2-1
clone size: NA
D gene: TRBD2

CDR3 DNA: TGTGCCAGCAGTTTTTCAGGGAGGGCTTTCTTT
CDR3 protein: CASSFSGRAFF
V gene: TRBV12-3/TRBV12-4
J gene: TRBJ1-1
clone size: many
D gene: NA

CDR3 DNA: TGTGCCAGCAGTTACTCGCGGGACTCCTACAATGAGCAGTTCTTC
CDR3 protein: CASSYSRDSYNEQFF
V gene: TRBV6-2/TRBV6-3
J gene: TRBJ2-1
clone size: many
D gene: NA

CDR3 DNA: TGTGCCAGCAGCCAAAACGGACTGCGTGAAGCTTTCTTT
CDR3 protein: CASSQNGLREAFF
V gene: TRBV7-8
J gene: TRBJ1-1
clone size: few
D gene: NA

CDR3 DNA: TGTGCCAGCAGCTCCGGACAGGGCAGGGACGAGCAGTACTTC
CDR3 protein: CASSSGQGRDEQYF
V gene: TRBV11-2
J gene: TRBJ2-7
clone size: many
D gene: TRBD1

CDR3 DNA: TGTGCCAGCAGTGATGTTACTGGGGCCAACGTCCTGACTTTC
CDR3 protein: CASSDVTGANVLTF
V gene: TRBV12-3/TRBV12-4
J gene: TRBJ2-6
clone size: NA
D gene: NA

CDR3 DNA: TGTGCCAGCCATACAGGCCCGCGGGCTTTCTTT
CDR3 protein: CASHTGPRAFF
V gene: TRBV5-5
J gene: TRBJ1-1
clone size: many
D gene: NA

CDR3 DNA: TGTGCCAGCAGTTTGAACAGGGGGAACGAGCAGTACTTC
CDR3 protein: CASSLNRGNEQYF
V gene: TRBV12-3/TRBV12-4
J gene: TRBJ2-7
clone size: many
D gene: TRBD1

CDR3 DNA: TGTGCCAGCAGCTCATATAAGAAGTACGAGCAGTACTTC
CDR3 protein: CASSSYKKYEQYF
V gene: TRBV7-6
J gene: TRBJ2-7
clone size: NA
D gene: NA

CDR3 DNA: TGTGCCAGCAGTTCCTGGCCCCGTTACAGCTCCTACGAGCAGTACTTC
CDR3 protein: CASSSWPRYSSYEQYF
V gene: TRBV5-5
J gene: TRBJ2-7
clone size: NA
D gene: NA

CDR3 DNA: TGTGCCAGCACCACGACAGGGGTGAACACTGAAGCTTTCTTT
CDR3 protein: CASTTTGVNTEAFF
V gene: TRBV12-3/TRBV12-4
J gene: TRBJ1-1
clone size: many
D gene: TRBD1

CDR3 DNA: TGTGCCAGCGGCCGGGACGGGGGATCCGAGCAGTACTTC
CDR3 protein: CASGRDGGSEQYF
V gene: TRBV12-3/TRBV12-4
J gene: TRBJ2-7
clone size: many
D gene: NA

CDR3 DNA: TGTGCCAGTAGTACCCTCCCGGGGCCCCAGCATTTT
CDR3 protein: CASSTLPGPQHF
V gene: TRBV19
J gene: TRBJ1-5
clone size: many
D gene: NA

CDR3 DNA: TGCGCCAGCAGCTTGGCCGGGGCAGGGGCCCAGCCCCAGCATTTT
CDR3 protein: CASSLAGAGAQPQHF
V gene: TRBV5-1
J gene: TRBJ1-5
clone size: many
D gene: NA

CDR3 DNA: TGTGCCAGCAGCCTAGCAGACAGGAACACTGAAGCTTTCTTT
CDR3 protein: CASSLADRNTEAFF
V gene: TRBV11-2
J gene: TRBJ1-1
clone size: many
D gene: NA

CDR3 DNA: TGTGCCAGCACCCTTTCGGGGGGCTGGTACGAGCAGTACTTC
CDR3 protein: CASTLSGGWYEQYF
V gene: TRBV12-3/TRBV12-4
J gene: TRBJ2-7
clone size: many
D gene: NA

CDR3 DNA: TGCGCCAGCAGCTTGGTGGGACAGGGGGCCGAGCAGTACTTC
CDR3 protein: CASSLVGQGAEQYF
V gene: TRBV5-1
J gene: TRBJ2-7
clone size: many
D gene: TRBD1

CDR3 DNA: TGTGCCAGCAGCTTAAGCGGGGACCAATACAATGAGCAGTTCTTC
CDR3 protein: CASSLSGDQYNEQFF
V gene: TRBV11-1
J gene: TRBJ2-1
clone size: many
D gene: TRBD2

CDR3 DNA: TGCAGTGCTAGGGTTAGGGACAGGGCGGCCAATGAGCAGTTCTTC
CDR3 protein: CSARVRDRAANEQFF
V gene: TRBV20-1
J gene: TRBJ2-1
clone size: many
D gene: TRBD1

CDR3 DNA: TGTGCCAGCAGCCGAACTTGGGCGGAGACCCAGTACTTC
CDR3 protein: CASSRTWAETQYF
V gene: TRBV3-1
J gene: TRBJ2-5
clone size: many
D gene: NA

CDR3 DNA: TGCGCCAGCAGCCGCCGGACAGGGGTCGGGGAGGCCCTCCACTTT
CDR3 protein: CASSRRTGVGEALHF
V gene: TRBV5-1
J gene: TRBJ1-6
clone size: many
D gene: TRBD1

CDR3 DNA: TGTGCCAGCAACCCGAGTGGAAGCTACGAGCAGTACTTC
CDR3 protein: CASNPSGSYEQYF
V gene: TRBV5-6
J gene: TRBJ2-7
clone size: many
D gene: NA

CDR3 DNA: TGTGCCAGCAGCCTAAACCGGGACTCCTACACGGGCTACACCTTC
CDR3 protein: CASSLNRDSYTGYTF
V gene: TRBV4-2
J gene: TRBJ1-2
clone size: NA
D gene: NA

CDR3 DNA: TGTGCCAGCAGCCAAACCCGGGGACTCTACGAGCAGTACTTC
CDR3 protein: CASSQTRGLYEQYF
V gene: TRBV14
J gene: TRBJ2-7
clone size: few
D gene: NA